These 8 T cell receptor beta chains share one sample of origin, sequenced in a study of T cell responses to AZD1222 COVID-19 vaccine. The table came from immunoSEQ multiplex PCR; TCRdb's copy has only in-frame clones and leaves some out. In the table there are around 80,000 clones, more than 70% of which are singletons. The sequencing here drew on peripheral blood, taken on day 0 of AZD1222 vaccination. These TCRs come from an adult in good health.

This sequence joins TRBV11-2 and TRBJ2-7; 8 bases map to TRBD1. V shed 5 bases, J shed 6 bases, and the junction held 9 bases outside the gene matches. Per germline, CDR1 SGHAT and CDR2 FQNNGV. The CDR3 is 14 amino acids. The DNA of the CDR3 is TGTGCCAGCAGCGCTACCCTACAGGGGGTCGAGCAGTACGTC. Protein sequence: CASSATLQGVEQYV.

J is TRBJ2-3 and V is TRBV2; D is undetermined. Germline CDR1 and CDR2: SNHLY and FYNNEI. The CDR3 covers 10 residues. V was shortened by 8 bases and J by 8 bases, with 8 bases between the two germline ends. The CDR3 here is CASGSSTQYF. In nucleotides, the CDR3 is TGTGCCAGCGGTTCCAGTACGCAGTATTTT.

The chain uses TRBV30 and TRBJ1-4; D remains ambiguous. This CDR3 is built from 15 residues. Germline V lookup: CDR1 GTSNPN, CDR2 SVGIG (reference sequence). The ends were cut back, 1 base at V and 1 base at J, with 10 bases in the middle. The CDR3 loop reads CAWSASRGTNEKLFF. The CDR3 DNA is TGTGCCTGGAGTGCCTCCCGGGGAACTAATGAAAAACTGTTTTTT.

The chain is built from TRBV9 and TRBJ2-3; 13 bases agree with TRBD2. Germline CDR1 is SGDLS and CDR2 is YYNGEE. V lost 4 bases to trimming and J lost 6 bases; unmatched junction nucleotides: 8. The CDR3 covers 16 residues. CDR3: CASSPPGLAGQDTQYF. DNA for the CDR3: TGTGCCAGCAGCCCCCCGGGACTAGCGGGGCAGGATACGCAGTATTTT.

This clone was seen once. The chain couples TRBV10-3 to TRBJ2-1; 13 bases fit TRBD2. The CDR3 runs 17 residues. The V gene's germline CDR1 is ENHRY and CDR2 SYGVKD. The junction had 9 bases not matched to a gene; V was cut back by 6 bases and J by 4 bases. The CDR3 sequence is CAIRNFGTSGKYNEQFF. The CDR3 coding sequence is TGTGCCATCAGAAATTTTGGGACTAGCGGGAAATACAATGAGCAGTTCTTC.

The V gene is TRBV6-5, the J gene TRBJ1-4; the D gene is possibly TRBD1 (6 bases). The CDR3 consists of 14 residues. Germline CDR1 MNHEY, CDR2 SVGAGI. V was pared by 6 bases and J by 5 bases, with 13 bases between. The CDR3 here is CASSRGQPNEKLFF. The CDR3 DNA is TGTGCCAGCAGCCGGGGGCAGCCCAATGAAAAACTGTTTTTT.

Written as DNA, the CDR3 is TGTGCCAGCAGTTCGGGACTAGCGGTTGAGCAGTTCTTC. Translation gives CASSSGLAVEQFF. V is TRBV12-3 or TRBV12-4 and J is TRBJ2-1, with 11 bases lining up with TRBD2. Trimming removed 4 bases from V and 9 bases from J; junction bases left unmatched: 2. CDR3 size: 13 residues.

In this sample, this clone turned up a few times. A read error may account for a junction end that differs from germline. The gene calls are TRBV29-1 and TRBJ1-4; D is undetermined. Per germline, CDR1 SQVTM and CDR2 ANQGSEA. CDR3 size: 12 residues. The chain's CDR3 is CSVEKGLDQLFF. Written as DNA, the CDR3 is TGCAGCGTCGAAAAGGGATTGGACCAACTATTTTTT.